The clone carrying this T cell receptor (beta chain) has only a few counts. Germline V CDR1 and CDR2: SGHVS, FNYEAQ. Unmatched junction bases numbered 11, after V lost 2 bases and J lost 7 bases. CDR3 length: 16 amino acids. The data belong to a study of blood T cells in healthy people across ages. The use of a sample-barcoded 5' primer and a J-beta primer mix characterized a second PCR of about 7 to 12 cycles. TCRdb re-called the 5' RACE reads with MiXCR, one entry per CDR3 protein. Here the sample spans about 1.8 million distinct CDR3 sequences, 49% being singletons. The source of this sequence is a woman in her thirties or forties in good health. This chain links TRBV7-6 with TRBJ2-7; 10 bases match TRBD1. Sequenced input: blood. The CDR3 nucleotides are TGTGCCAGCAGCTTATTCTCCGTAGGGACAGGGGAAGAGCAGTACTTC. Its protein is CASSLFSVGTGEEQYF.